This paragraph reports one T cell receptor (beta chain). Its specificity is unknown. Recently diagnosed hyperthyroidism of less than 2 months' duration affected patients aged 18 to 65. Criteria for exclusion of patients were uncontrolled infection, other autoimmune disease, pregnancy or lactation. The sample originates from a study of T cells in Graves' hyperthyroidism and ophthalmopathy. General study findings and limits: Ophthalmopathy was separated from stable hyperthyroidism by a 13 V-J model.

The CDR3 regions of TCR beta were amplified from RNA transcripts. A first-round RT-PCR of the TCR CDR3 used the HTBI primer set. TCRdb processed the multiplex PCR reads anew with MiXCR; each CDR3 protein has one entry. Among 300,000 to 450,000 distinct CDR3 sequences, approximately 12% were seen once, and the ten largest hold around 21%. Germline V gene sequence: CDR1 MDHEN, CDR2 SYDVKM. With V trimmed by 6 bases and J by 11 bases, 6 bases remained unmatched. The length of the CDR3 is 13 residues. The chain carries TRBV28 and TRBJ1-6, with 8 bases identical to TRBD1. Sequencing was done on a sample of blood. The TCR sequence derives from a man aged 25 to 40 with Graves' hyperthyroidism that later progressed to Graves' ophthalmopathy. This chain's CDR3 is CASSRTGSAPLHF. CDR3 DNA: TGTGCCAGCAGCAGGACAGGGTCCGCACCCCTCCACTTT. The full variable domain, completed using reference TRBV28 and TRBJ1-6, is DVKVTQSSRYLVKRTGEKVFLECVQDMDHENMFWYRQDPGLGLRLIYFSYDVKMKEKGDIPEGYSVSREKKERFSLILESASTNQTSMYLCASSRTGSAPLHFGNGTRLTVT.